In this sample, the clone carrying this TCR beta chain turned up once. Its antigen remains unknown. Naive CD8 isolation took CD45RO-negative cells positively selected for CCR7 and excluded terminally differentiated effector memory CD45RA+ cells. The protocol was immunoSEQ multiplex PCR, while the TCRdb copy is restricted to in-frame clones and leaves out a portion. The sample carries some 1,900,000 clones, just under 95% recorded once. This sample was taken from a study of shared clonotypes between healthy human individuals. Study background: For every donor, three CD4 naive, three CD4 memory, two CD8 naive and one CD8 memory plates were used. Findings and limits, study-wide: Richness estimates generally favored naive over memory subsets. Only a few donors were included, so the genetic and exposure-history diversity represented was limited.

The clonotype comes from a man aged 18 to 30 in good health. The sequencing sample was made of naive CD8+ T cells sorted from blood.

The CDR3 spells CASSSPGKLAASTDTQYF. The CDR3 coding sequence is TGTGCCAGCAGCTCCCCCGGGAAACTAGCGGCTAGCACAGATACGCAGTATTTT. The V and J genes are TRBV7-9 and TRBJ2-3, with 8 bases lining up with TRBD2. Germline-derived CDR1 and CDR2 are SEHNR and FQNEAQ (reference sequence). The J segment lost 0 bases and the V segment lost 4 bases, leaving 12 bases of the junction unmatched. This CDR3 has 18 amino acids. The full variable domain, with the rest looked up from reference TRBV7-9 and TRBJ2-3, is DTGVSQNPRHKITKRGQNVTFRCDPISEHNRLYWYRQTLGQGPEFLTYFQNEAQLEKSRLLSDRFSAERPKGSFSTLEIQRTEQGDSAMYLCASSSPGKLAASTDTQYFGPGTRLTVL.